The entry below gives a single T cell receptor (beta chain) sequence along with its context. What it recognizes is unknown. One entry per CDR3 protein results from TCRdb running MiXCR on the reads. The sample has fewer than 350,000 distinct CDR3 sequences, roughly 9.5% seen once; the top ten hold around 4.1%. Per germline, CDR1 MNHEY and CDR2 SMNVEV (reference sequence). The CDR3 has 16 amino acids. J gave up 8 bases and V 3 bases, and 8 bases lay outside the gene matches. This entry comes from a study of T cell repertoires in cytomegalovirus infection. Study-wide background: From public TCR beta signatures came an indication of both CMV infection and matching HLA type. General study points: Frequencies of public TCR beta families were cumulated, and this identified carriers of CMV plus the relevant HLA. Dominating the ex vivo response were HLA-C-restricted CMV-specific TCR beta clonotypes.

The chain joins TRBV27 to TRBJ2-1; 12 bases fit TRBD1. The receptor was derived from a human donor in good health (CMV status not recorded). Some clones in this sample may be carry-over from other donors' samples. Sequences were obtained from PBMCs. This chain's CDR3 is CASSLTGQGARDEQFF. DNA for the CDR3: TGTGCCAGCAGTTTGACGGGACAGGGGGCGAGGGATGAGCAGTTCTTC.